This TCR beta chain was obtained from a study of T-cell reconstitution after alpha-beta-depleted transplantation in children. Germline CDR1 is ENHRY and CDR2 is SYGVKD. Trimming removed 5 bases at V and 4 bases at J, with 19 bases between. The length of the CDR3 is 16 residues. For this clonotype: With a much larger clone just one base away, this may be a read error.

Researchers prepared the TCRbeta library using unique molecular identifiers, the study reports. TCRdb independently ran MiXCR on the PCR reads; one entry per CDR3 protein. The repertoire holds some 250,000 distinct CDR3 sequences, with about 11% as singletons. The chain has TRBV10-3 and TRBJ2-3; D gene unclear. The material sequenced was PBMCs from the stem cell graft donor, taken from the stem cell graft. The receptor was derived from a human donor who donated a stem cell graft to a child with acute lymphoblastic leukemia. The CDR3 loop is CAISRPLDGKPDTQYF. The CDR3 coding sequence is TGTGCCATCAGTCGTCCCCTCGACGGCAAACCAGATACGCAGTATTTT.